The table lists the clone carrying this T cell receptor (beta chain) with many counts. Preparation of the TCRbeta library used unique molecular identifiers. TCRdb recomputed calls from the PCR reads with MiXCR, one row per CDR3 protein. The repertoire holds hundreds of thousands of distinct CDR3 sequences, with approximately 10% as singletons. These data come from a study of T-cell reconstitution after alpha-beta-depleted transplantation in children. The length of the CDR3 is 11 residues. Germline CDR1 and CDR2: MDHEN and SYDVKM. With 9 bases removed from V and 12 bases from J, the gap between germline ends came to 18 bases.

This TCR derives from a male patient under 10 years old who had a stem cell transplant for chronic granulomatous disease, so the T cells may come from the graft donor. The rearrangement joins TRBV28 to TRBJ2-7, with TRBD2 as a possible D gene (5 bases). Sequencing was performed on peripheral blood, taken 180 days after TCRalphabeta/CD19-depleted stem cell transplant. The CDR3 DNA reads TGTGCCAGGAAGTCGGTCGGAGAGGGGTACTTC. It encodes CARKSVGEGYF.